Shown below are 10 T cell receptor beta chains from a single sample sequenced in a study of T cells after yellow fever vaccination. MiXCR, run by TCRdb on the 5' RACE reads, gives a single entry per CDR3 protein. The sample lists approximately 13,000 distinct CDR3 sequences, 4.5% to 5% occurring once. Sample: PBMCs, either bulk or a sorted T-cell subset (CD4+, CD8+, memory, or dextramer-sorted; not recorded which), taken 45 days after the yellow fever booster vaccination. These receptors all come from a man in his thirties or forties who received the YFV17D yellow fever vaccine.

This clonotype was detected ten times or more. The chain has TRBV11-2 and TRBJ2-2; no firm D call. The CDR3 runs 15 residues. CDR1 and CDR2 from the germline V gene are SGHAT and FQNNGV. The V end was cut by 3 bases, the J end by 5 bases, with 13 bases between. The CDR3 loop is CASSLAGPGTGELFF. Written as DNA, the CDR3 is TGTGCCAGCAGCTTGGCCGGACCTGGGACCGGGGAGCTGTTTTTT.

This clonotype appeared many times. The chain carries TRBV12-3 or TRBV12-4 and TRBJ1-2; no reliable D call. V was trimmed by 5 bases and J by 8 bases, leaving 12 bases between them. The CDR3 is made up of 12 amino acids. The CDR3 here is CASSRDHGGYTF. The CDR3 DNA follows: TGTGCCAGCAGTCGGGATCATGGGGGCTACACCTTC.

In its sample, this clonotype was seen many times. The rearrangement uses TRBV6-5 and TRBJ2-7, with D possibly called TRBD1 or TRBD2 (7 bases each). The CDR3 has 17 amino acids. Trimming pared 4 bases from V and 3 bases from J, leaving 22 bases between. Per the germline V gene, CDR1 is MNHEY and CDR2 is SVGAGI. CDR3 sequence: CASSFSRTGGRVYEQYF. The CDR3 region has the DNA TGTGCCAGCAGTTTCTCTCGGACAGGCGGGAGAGTCTACGAGCAGTACTTC.

The rearrangement uses TRBV6-2 or TRBV6-3 and TRBJ2-1; D assignment may be TRBD1 or TRBD2 (5 bases each). Germline assignment: CDR1 MNHEY and CDR2 SVGEGT. V lost 0 bases and J lost 15, with 12 bases in between. There are 12 residues in the CDR3. The CDR3 nucleotides are TGTGCCAGCAGTTACTCGAATCGGGGCTCGTTCTTC. It translates to CASSYSNRGSFF.

This clonotype was seen ten or more times. The chain couples TRBV5-1 to TRBJ1-1; unclear D gene. In germline, CDR1 is SGHRS, CDR2 YFSETQ. Deletions cut 4 bases from V and 4 bases from J, with 11 bases between. The CDR3 runs to 13 residues. In nucleotides, the CDR3 is TGCGCCAGCAGCGGAGGAAGTCTCACTGAAGCTTTCTTT. Its protein product is CASSGGSLTEAFF.

This clonotype was observed many times. The genes are TRBV20-1 and TRBJ2-1, with a weak D call TRBD2 (5 bases). The CDR3 consists of 14 residues. Germline V lookup: CDR1 DFQATT, CDR2 SNEGSKA (reference sequence). Trimming shortened V by 1 base and J by 0 bases, and 7 bases separated the two germline ends. The CDR3 DNA sequence: TGCAGTGCTAGAGTGGGGAGCTCCTACAATGAGCAGTTCTTC. Translating gives CSARVGSSYNEQFF.

This clonotype was recorded at least ten times. The rearrangement uses TRBV20-1 and TRBJ2-3, with 9 bases aligning to TRBD2. From germline, CDR1 is DFQATT and CDR2 SNEGSKA (reference sequence). V lost 6 bases to trimming and J lost 1 base; unmatched junction nucleotides: 14. The length of the CDR3 is 17 residues. This CDR3 reads CSAYISGSYVGTDTQYF. The CDR3, as DNA: TGCAGTGCCTATATTAGCGGGAGTTATGTCGGCACAGATACGCAGTATTTT.

This clonotype has a count of ten or more. V is TRBV25-1 and J is TRBJ2-2; the match to TRBD1 covers 7 bases. V gave up 3 bases and J gave up 6 bases; unmatched junction bases: 7. The CDR3 contains 15 residues. Germline V gene data show CDR1 as MGHDK and CDR2 as SYGVNS. Here the CDR3 reads CASSEHQGVAGELFF. Written as DNA, the CDR3 is TGTGCCAGCAGTGAGCACCAGGGGGTCGCCGGGGAGCTGTTTTTT. Full variable domain (missing parts from reference TRBV25-1 and TRBJ2-2): EADIYQTPRYLVIGTGKKITLECSQTMGHDKMYWYQQDPGMELHLIHYSYGVNSTEKGDLSSESTVSRIRTEHFPLTLESARPSHTSQYLCASSEHQGVAGELFFGEGSRLTVL.

This clonotype has at least ten counts. This chain connects TRBV10-2 to TRBJ1-1; no clear D. Germline V gene data show CDR1 as WSHSY and CDR2 as SAAADI. Trimming shortened V by 5 bases and J by 4 bases, and 11 bases separated the two germline ends. This CDR3 spans 13 amino acids. CDR3 amino acids: CASSLEAGTEAFF. In DNA form, the CDR3 reads TGCGCCAGCAGTCTCGAGGCGGGCACTGAAGCTTTCTTT.

The genes are TRBV11-2 and TRBJ2-7, with a tentative D call TRBD1 (6 bases). V lost 9 bases and J lost 9, with 21 bases in between. This CDR3 spans 13 amino acids. Germline lookup yields CDR1 SGHAT and CDR2 FQNNGV. CDR3 nucleotide sequence: TGTGCCAGGAGCCCCGGGACACCGTGCGGGCAGTACTTC. Its protein is CARSPGTPCGQYF.